This T cell receptor (beta chain) derives from a study of OX40 agonist ivuxolimab in advanced cancers. Sequenced by immunoSEQ multiplex PCR; TCRdb stores in-frame clones only, minus some. The table records some 60,000 clones, more than 75% of them present only once. Germline CDR1 MNHEY, CDR2 SMNVEV (reference sequence). V dropped 2 bases and J dropped 13 bases, with 12 bases sitting between them. The CDR3 has 13 amino acids. The genes are TRBV27 and TRBJ1-6; weak D call: TRBD1 (5 bases). The receptor comes from an adult with an advanced solid tumor such as melanoma, head and neck, liver or kidney cancer. This specimen was CD4+ or CD8+ T cells sorted from blood, taken in a trial of the OX40 agonist ivuxolimab. Here the CDR3 reads CASSLDSVAPLHF. CDR3 DNA sequence: TGTGCCAGCAGTTTAGACAGTGTGGCGCCCCTCCACTTT.